This TCR beta chain was recorded in a study of blood T cell repertoires in COVID-19. Germline V lookup: CDR1 MNHEY, CDR2 SMNVEV (reference sequence). The CDR3 sequence is 14 residues long. The ends lost 3 bases at V and 7 bases at J; junction bases unmatched: 5. In the original analysis: Amplified reference gene primers provided the basis for estimating nucleated cell counts. Sequenced by immunoSEQ multiplex PCR; TCRdb stores in-frame clones only, minus some. D and trimming come from the DNA, and the V and J calls and clone size come from that table. The table has tens of thousands of clones, more than 75% seen once.

V and J are TRBV27 and TRBJ2-2, with TRBD1 matching 7 bases. This clonotype was sampled from a human donor in a cohort sampled during active COVID-19. Sequenced sample: peripheral blood. The CDR3 protein is CASSFQGEYGELFF. The CDR3 DNA follows: TGTGCCAGCAGTTTCCAGGGGGAATACGGGGAGCTGTTTTTT.